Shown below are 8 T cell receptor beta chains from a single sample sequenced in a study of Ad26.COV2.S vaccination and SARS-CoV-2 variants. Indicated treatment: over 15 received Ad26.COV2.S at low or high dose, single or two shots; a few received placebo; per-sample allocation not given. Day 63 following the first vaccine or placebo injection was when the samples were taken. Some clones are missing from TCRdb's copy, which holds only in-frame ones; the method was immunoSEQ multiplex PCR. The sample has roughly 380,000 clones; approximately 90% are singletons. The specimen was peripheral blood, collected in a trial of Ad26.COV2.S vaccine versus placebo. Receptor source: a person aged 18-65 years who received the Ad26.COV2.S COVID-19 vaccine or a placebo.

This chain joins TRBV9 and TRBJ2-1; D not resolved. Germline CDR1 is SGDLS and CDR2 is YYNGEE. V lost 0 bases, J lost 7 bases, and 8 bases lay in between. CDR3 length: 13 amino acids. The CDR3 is CASSVGNRNEQFF. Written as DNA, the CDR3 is TGTGCCAGCAGCGTAGGAAACCGGAATGAGCAGTTCTTC.

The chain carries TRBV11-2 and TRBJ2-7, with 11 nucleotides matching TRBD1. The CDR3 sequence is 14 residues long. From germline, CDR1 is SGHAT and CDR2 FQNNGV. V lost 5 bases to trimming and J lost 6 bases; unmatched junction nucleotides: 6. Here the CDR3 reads CASSIGTGGFEQYF. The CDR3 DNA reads TGTGCCAGCAGCATTGGGACAGGGGGGTTCGAGCAGTACTTC.

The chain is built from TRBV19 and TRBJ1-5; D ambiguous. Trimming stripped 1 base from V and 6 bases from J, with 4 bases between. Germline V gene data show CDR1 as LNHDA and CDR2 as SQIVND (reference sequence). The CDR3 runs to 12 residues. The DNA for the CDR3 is TGTGCCAGTAGTATAGGGGGTCAGCCCCAGCATTTT. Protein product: CASSIGGQPQHF.

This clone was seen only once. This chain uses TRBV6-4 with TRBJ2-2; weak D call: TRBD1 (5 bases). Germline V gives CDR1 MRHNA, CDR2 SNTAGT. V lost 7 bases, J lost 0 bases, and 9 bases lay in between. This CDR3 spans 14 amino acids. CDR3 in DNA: TGTGCCAGCACTGAACAGGCGAACACCGGGGAGCTGTTTTTT. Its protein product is CASTEQANTGELFF.

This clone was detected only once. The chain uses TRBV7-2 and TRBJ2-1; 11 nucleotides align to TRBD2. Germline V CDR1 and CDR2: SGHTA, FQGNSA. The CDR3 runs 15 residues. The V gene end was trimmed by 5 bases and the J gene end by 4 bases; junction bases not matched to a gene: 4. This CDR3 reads CASSTGTSGYNEQFF. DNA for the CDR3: TGTGCCAGCAGCACTGGGACTAGCGGATACAATGAGCAGTTCTTC.

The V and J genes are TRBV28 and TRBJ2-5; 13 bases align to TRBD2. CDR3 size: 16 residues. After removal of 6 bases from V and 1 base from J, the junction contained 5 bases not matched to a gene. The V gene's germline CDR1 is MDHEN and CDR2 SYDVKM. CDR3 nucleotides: TGTGCCAGCAGGCCCGGACTAGCGGGGGCCCAAGAGACCCAGTACTTC. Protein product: CASRPGLAGAQETQYF. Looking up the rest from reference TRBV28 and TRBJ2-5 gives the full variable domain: DVKVTQSSRYLVKRTGEKVFLECVQDMDHENMFWYRQDPGLGLRLIYFSYDVKMKEKGDIPEGYSVSREKKERFSLILESASTNQTSMYLCASRPGLAGAQETQYFGPGTRLLVL.

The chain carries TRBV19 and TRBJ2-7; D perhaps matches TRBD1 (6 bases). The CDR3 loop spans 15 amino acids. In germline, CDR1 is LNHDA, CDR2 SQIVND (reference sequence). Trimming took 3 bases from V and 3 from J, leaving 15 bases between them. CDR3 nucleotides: TGTGCCAGTAGTATGGCGGACAGTTCCAACTACGAGCAGTACTTC. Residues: CASSMADSSNYEQYF.

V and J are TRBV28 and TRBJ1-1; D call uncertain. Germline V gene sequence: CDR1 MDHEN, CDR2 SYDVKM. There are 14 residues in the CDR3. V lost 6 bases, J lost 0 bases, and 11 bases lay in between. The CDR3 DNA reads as TGTGCCAGCAGCCCATCTTGGGTGAACACTGAAGCTTTCTTT. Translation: CASSPSWVNTEAFF.